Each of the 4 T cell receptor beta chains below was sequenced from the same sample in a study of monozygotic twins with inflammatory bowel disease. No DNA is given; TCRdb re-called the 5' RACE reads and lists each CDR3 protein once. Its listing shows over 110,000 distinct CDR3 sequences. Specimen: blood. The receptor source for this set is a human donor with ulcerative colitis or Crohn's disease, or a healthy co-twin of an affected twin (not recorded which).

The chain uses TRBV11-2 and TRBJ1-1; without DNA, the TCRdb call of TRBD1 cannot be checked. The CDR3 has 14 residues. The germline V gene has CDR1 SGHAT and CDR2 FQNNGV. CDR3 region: CASSYDRGDTEAFF.

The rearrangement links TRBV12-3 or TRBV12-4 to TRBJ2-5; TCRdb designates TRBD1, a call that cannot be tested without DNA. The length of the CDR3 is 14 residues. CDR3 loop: CASSYGGGRETQYF.

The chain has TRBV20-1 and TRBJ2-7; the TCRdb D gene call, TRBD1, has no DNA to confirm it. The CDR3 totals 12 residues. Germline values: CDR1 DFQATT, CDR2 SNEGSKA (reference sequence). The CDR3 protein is CSARGGAYEQYF.

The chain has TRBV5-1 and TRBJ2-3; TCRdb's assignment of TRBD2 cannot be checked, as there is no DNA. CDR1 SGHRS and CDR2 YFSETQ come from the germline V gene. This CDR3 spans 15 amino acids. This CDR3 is CASRNSGGSTDTQYF.